A selection of T cell receptor beta chains follows, all from one sample in a study of control samples from healthy donors and cancer patients. Method: immunoSEQ multiplex PCR; TCRdb's copy keeps in-frame clones and lacks some. The sample holds approximately 120,000 clones, approximately 90% seen once. Sequencing was carried out using blood. The source of these receptors is a woman between 50 and 59 years old in good health. Each CDR3 is given with its conserved first and last residue. A D gene is named only where the DNA matches it firmly. The size field is filled for only some rows; it gives once, few, many or a size class.

clone_size: .; j_call: TRBJ2-5; v_call: TRBV6-5; d_call: TRBD2; cdr3_aa: CASSYMAGGEETQYF; cdr3_nt: TGTGCCAGCAGTTACATGGCGGGAGGTGAAGAGACCCAGTACTTC
clone_size: .; j_call: TRBJ2-7; v_call: TRBV20-1; d_call: .; cdr3_aa: CSAFELQKQYF; cdr3_nt: TGCAGTGCCTTCGAACTCCAAAAGCAGTACTTC
clone_size: once; j_call: TRBJ1-1; v_call: TRBV6-5; d_call: .; cdr3_aa: CASHGPHSEAFF; cdr3_nt: TGTGCCAGCCATGGGCCCCACTCTGAAGCTTTCTTT
clone_size: .; j_call: TRBJ2-1; v_call: TRBV6-5; d_call: TRBD1; cdr3_aa: CASSSDRGPYNEQFF; cdr3_nt: TGTGCCAGCAGTTCCGACAGGGGGCCTTACAATGAGCAGTTCTTC
clone_size: once; j_call: TRBJ2-1; v_call: TRBV2; d_call: TRBD2; cdr3_aa: CASRRTSGSPGEQFF; cdr3_nt: TGTGCCAGCAGGAGGACTAGCGGGAGCCCCGGTGAGCAGTTCTTC
clone_size: .; j_call: TRBJ1-2; v_call: TRBV18; d_call: TRBD1; cdr3_aa: CASSQGGKQGNYGYTF; cdr3_nt: TGTGCCAGCTCCCAAGGGGGTAAACAGGGGAACTATGGCTACACCTTC
clone_size: .; j_call: TRBJ1-1; v_call: TRBV9; d_call: .; cdr3_aa: CASSPRPSERGQATEAFF; cdr3_nt: TGTGCCAGCAGCCCGAGACCATCGGAGAGGGGCCAGGCCACTGAAGCTTTCTTT
clone_size: .; j_call: TRBJ1-2; v_call: TRBV15; d_call: .; cdr3_aa: CATSRPATLNYGYTF; cdr3_nt: TGTGCCACCAGCAGACCCGCGACACTCAACTATGGCTACACCTTC
clone_size: .; j_call: TRBJ2-4; v_call: TRBV19; d_call: .; cdr3_aa: CASSVRAAKNIQYF; cdr3_nt: TGTGCCAGTAGTGTCAGGGCGGCCAAAAACATTCAGTACTTC
clone_size: .; j_call: TRBJ2-7; v_call: TRBV2; d_call: .; cdr3_aa: CASSESFLRGYEQYF; cdr3_nt: TGTGCCAGCAGTGAATCATTTTTACGGGGCTACGAGCAGTACTTC
clone_size: .; j_call: TRBJ2-5; v_call: TRBV18; d_call: TRBD2; cdr3_aa: CASSPFYGRRGAQETQYF; cdr3_nt: TGTGCCAGCTCACCATTTTACGGGAGGCGCGGGGCACAAGAGACCCAGTACTTC
clone_size: .; j_call: TRBJ1-1; v_call: TRBV12-3/TRBV12-4; d_call: .; cdr3_aa: CASRRTANTEAFF; cdr3_nt: TGTGCCAGCAGACGGACGGCGAACACTGAAGCTTTCTTT
clone_size: .; j_call: TRBJ2-7; v_call: TRBV5-5; d_call: TRBD2; cdr3_aa: CASSTGTSGYYYEQYF; cdr3_nt: TGTGCCAGCAGCACCGGGACTAGCGGATACTACTACGAGCAGTACTTC
clone_size: .; j_call: TRBJ2-3; v_call: TRBV7-9; d_call: TRBD2; cdr3_aa: CASSPPVLHGGASTDTQYF; cdr3_nt: TGTGCCAGCAGCCCCCCTGTTTTACACGGGGGGGCCTCTACAGATACGCAGTATTTT
clone_size: .; j_call: TRBJ2-4; v_call: TRBV5-1; d_call: .; cdr3_aa: CASSWGLGIQYF; cdr3_nt: TGCGCCAGCAGCTGGGGTTTGGGGATTCAGTACTTC
clone_size: .; j_call: TRBJ2-7; v_call: TRBV7-2; d_call: .; cdr3_aa: CASSPTVPYEQYF; cdr3_nt: TGTGCCAGCAGCCCTACCGTTCCCTACGAGCAGTACTTC
clone_size: .; j_call: TRBJ2-1; v_call: TRBV6-6; d_call: TRBD1; cdr3_aa: CASSYSIGDSEQFF; cdr3_nt: TGTGCCAGCAGTTACTCGATAGGGGACAGTGAGCAGTTCTTC
clone_size: once; j_call: TRBJ2-1; v_call: TRBV19; d_call: .; cdr3_aa: CASSIGGYNEQFF; cdr3_nt: TGTGCCAGTAGTATAGGAGGGTACAATGAGCAGTTCTTC
clone_size: .; j_call: TRBJ2-4; v_call: TRBV4-3; d_call: .; cdr3_aa: CASSHGTGARLAKNIQYF; cdr3_nt: TGCGCCAGCAGCCACGGGACGGGAGCACGGCTAGCCAAAAACATTCAGTACTTC
clone_size: .; j_call: TRBJ1-5; v_call: TRBV19; d_call: .; cdr3_aa: CASSIEVQPQHF; cdr3_nt: TGTGCCAGTAGTATTGAGGTTCAGCCCCAGCATTTT
clone_size: once; j_call: TRBJ2-5; v_call: TRBV19; d_call: .; cdr3_aa: CASSKGSETQYF; cdr3_nt: TGTGCCAGTAGTAAGGGATCAGAGACCCAGTACTTC
clone_size: .; j_call: TRBJ2-2; v_call: TRBV11-3; d_call: .; cdr3_aa: CASSLVSGNTGELFF; cdr3_nt: TGTGCCAGCAGCTTAGTCAGCGGGAACACCGGGGAGCTGTTTTTT
clone_size: .; j_call: TRBJ2-3; v_call: TRBV19; d_call: .; cdr3_aa: CASSMQVSGLGDTQYF; cdr3_nt: TGTGCCAGTAGTATGCAGGTGTCCGGTCTCGGGGATACGCAGTATTTT
clone_size: .; j_call: TRBJ2-6; v_call: TRBV19; d_call: .; cdr3_aa: CASSPGAGANVLTF; cdr3_nt: TGTGCCAGTAGCCCGGGGGCTGGGGCCAACGTCCTGACTTTC
clone_size: .; j_call: TRBJ1-1; v_call: TRBV6-5; d_call: .; cdr3_aa: CATIGYLGTEAFF; cdr3_nt: TGTGCCACTATAGGGTATCTCGGCACTGAAGCTTTCTTT
clone_size: .; j_call: TRBJ1-3; v_call: TRBV18; d_call: TRBD1; cdr3_aa: CASSPLEGASGNTIYF; cdr3_nt: TGTGCCAGCTCTCCCTTAGAGGGGGCATCTGGAAACACCATATATTTT